These T cell receptor beta chains were read from a single sample in a study of graft-versus-host responses after intestinal transplantation. Assay: immunoSEQ multiplex PCR; the TCRdb copy retains only in-frame clones and omits some. This table has more than 20,000 clones, around 94% appearing once. The specimen was PBMCs, collected 262 days after intestinal transplant. The origin of the receptors is a human patient who received an intestinal transplant, so some T cells may come from the graft donor. Each CDR3 is given with its conserved first and last residue. A D gene is named only where the DNA matches it firmly. Size is omitted from some rows. Given values are once, few, many or a class for expanded clones.

>TRBV5-8|TRBJ2-2|.|.
TGCGCCAGCAGCGCGGGACAGACCAGCAACACCGGGGAGCTGTTTTTT
CASSAGQTSNTGELFF
>TRBV20-1|TRBJ2-1|.|.
TGCAGTGCTAGTGAGAATGAGCAGTTCTTC
CSASENEQFF
>TRBV25-1|TRBJ1-1|.|once
TGTGCCAGCAGTGTGCTGACAGCGAACACTGAAGCTTTCTTT
CASSVLTANTEAFF
>TRBV11-3|TRBJ2-7|.|.
TGTGCCAGCAGCTTAGACACCGGGGATAAGAGCCGGAACGAGCAGTACTTC
CASSLDTGDKSRNEQYF
>TRBV5-5|TRBJ2-7|.|.
TGTGCCAGCAGCTTGGGACCAAGCCTCTACGAGCAGTACTTC
CASSLGPSLYEQYF
>TRBV18|TRBJ2-3|TRBD2|.
TGTGCCAGCTCACCACCAGCACTAGCGGGAGGGGATACGCAGTATTTT
CASSPPALAGGDTQYF
>TRBV27|TRBJ2-2|.|.
TGTGCCAGCAGTGCAGCGAACACCGGGGAGCTGTTTTTT
CASSAANTGELFF
>TRBV18|TRBJ2-1|.|.
TGTGCCAGCTCACCATTTGGCGTCACAAGCTCCTACAATGAGCAGTTCTTC
CASSPFGVTSSYNEQFF
>TRBV5-5|TRBJ1-2|.|once
TGTGCCAGCAGCAGGACAGATAACTATGGCTACACCTTC
CASSRTDNYGYTF
>TRBV19|TRBJ2-7|TRBD1|.
TGTGCCAGTAGTATAGTTGGGACAGGGGTCTCCGAGCAGTACTTC
CASSIVGTGVSEQYF
>TRBV10-2|TRBJ2-1|TRBD1|.
TGCGCCAGCAATGCCGGGACAGGGGATTACAATGAGCAGTTCTTC
CASNAGTGDYNEQFF
>TRBV29-1|TRBJ2-1|.|.
TGCAGCGTTGAAGATCCCCATGAGCAGTTCTTC
CSVEDPHEQFF
>TRBV10-1|TRBJ2-1|TRBD2|.
TGCGCCAGCAAGGTTGGCCCCACTAGCGGGAGTCGCAATGAGCAGTTCTTC
CASKVGPTSGSRNEQFF
>TRBV7-9|TRBJ2-7|.|.
TGTGCCAGCAGCCAAGATCTTGGCGGGGCCTACGAGCAGTACTTC
CASSQDLGGAYEQYF
>TRBV6-5|TRBJ2-2|.|.
TGTGCCAGCAGTTACACGGGGAACACCGGGGAGCTGTTTTTT
CASSYTGNTGELFF
>TRBV5-6|TRBJ1-3|.|.
TGTGCCAGCAGCTTGCCGGGGGAGGATGGAAACACCATATATTTT
CASSLPGEDGNTIYF
>TRBV7-9|TRBJ1-2|.|.
TGTGCCAGCAGCTTAGTCGACCTCAGGGGCGGAGGCTACACCTTC
CASSLVDLRGGGYTF
>TRBV21-1|TRBJ2-6|.|.
TGTGCCAGCAGCAAAAAAAGTCTCGTTGGTCGGGACAGGGGCGGGACTGGGGCCAACGTCCTGACTTTC
CASSKKSLVGRDRGGTGANVLTF
>TRBV27|TRBJ2-5|.|.
TGTGCCAGCAGTTTTGACAGCAGTGTCGAGACCCAGTACTTC
CASSFDSSVETQYF
>TRBV29-1|TRBJ2-1|TRBD2|.
TGCAGCGTTGAAGTTGAGGGAGCGGGAGGGCCAAAGTTCTTC
CSVEVEGAGGPKFF
>TRBV10-1|TRBJ1-1|TRBD1|.
TGCGCCAGCAGTGACTCGGGACAGACTCTTGTCGATTTGAACACTGAAGCTTTCTTT
CASSDSGQTLVDLNTEAFF
>TRBV11-3|TRBJ2-7|TRBD1|.
TGTGCCAGCAGCCTCCGGGACAGGCCCTACGAGCAGTACTTC
CASSLRDRPYEQYF
>TRBV5-1|TRBJ1-3|.|.
TGCGCCAGCAGCTTAGATCACCTCTCTGGAAACACCATATATTTT
CASSLDHLSGNTIYF
>TRBV19|TRBJ2-5|TRBD2|once
TGTGCCAGTAGTATTCGACTTAGCGGGAGGGCCCTTCAAGAGACCCAGTACTTC
CASSIRLSGRALQETQYF
>TRBV5-4|TRBJ2-7|TRBD1|.
TGTGCCAGCAGCTTGCCTACAGGGGGTGAGCAGTACTTC
CASSLPTGGEQYF
>TRBV6-1|TRBJ2-1|.|.
TGTGCCAGCATCCAGGGGAGGGCCAATGAGCAGTTCTTC
CASIQGRANEQFF
>TRBV5-6|TRBJ1-2|.|few
TGTGCCAGCAGCTTGGAGCGGCAGCTCTTCTATGGCTACACCTTC
CASSLERQLFYGYTF
>TRBV4-2|TRBJ1-6|.|.
TGTGCCAGCAGCCAAGAGGGCGGCCCCTCTTATTCACCCCTCCACTTT
CASSQEGGPSYSPLHF
>TRBV5-8|TRBJ1-5|TRBD1|.
TGTGCCAGCAGCCATACCGGGACAGGGGATCAGCCCCAGCATTTT
CASSHTGTGDQPQHF
>TRBV5-1|TRBJ2-7|TRBD1|.
TGCGCCAGCAGCTTAGGGGGACAGACCTACGAGCAGTACTTC
CASSLGGQTYEQYF
>TRBV5-1|TRBJ2-5|.|.
TGCGCCAGCAGCTGGAAAGAGACCCAGTACTTC
CASSWKETQYF
>TRBV11-3|TRBJ2-3|TRBD1|.
TGTGCCAGCAGCTCCCGCACCGGGACAGGCACAGATACGCAGTATTTT
CASSSRTGTGTDTQYF
>TRBV30|TRBJ2-6|.|.
TGTGCCTGGGGTGCGGGCTCTGGGGCCAACGTCCTGACTTTC
CAWGAGSGANVLTF
>TRBV7-8|TRBJ1-4|.|.
TGTGCCAGCAGCTTAGAGGGCCGACGAGAAAAACTGTTTTTT
CASSLEGRREKLFF
>TRBV30|TRBJ2-7|.|.
TGTGCCTGGAGTAAACAGGGATACGAGCAGTACTTC
CAWSKQGYEQYF
>TRBV11-2|TRBJ1-3|.|.
TGTGCCAGCGCCCTGTACTCTGGAAACACCATATATTTT
CASALYSGNTIYF
>TRBV19|TRBJ2-2|TRBD2|.
TGTGCCAGTAGTATGGGGACTAGCGGGAGGGCCTTACTTGGCGGGGAGCTGTTTTTT
CASSMGTSGRALLGGELFF
>TRBV6-5|TRBJ1-3|.|.
TGTGCCAGCAGTCGGGGCGTCTCTGGAAACACCATATATTTT
CASSRGVSGNTIYF
>TRBV27|TRBJ1-1|TRBD1|.
TGTGCCAGCAGTCCCTGGGACAGCCGGGGGGAAACTGAAGCTTTCTTT
CASSPWDSRGETEAFF
>TRBV27|TRBJ1-6|.|once
TGTGCCAGCAGTTTATCAGGGGCCGCTAATTCACCCCTCCACTTT
CASSLSGAANSPLHF
>TRBV9|TRBJ2-5|.|.
TGTGCCAGCAGCGTAGAAGGAAGGTGGGAGACCCAGTACTTC
CASSVEGRWETQYF
>TRBV15|TRBJ1-2|TRBD1|.
TGTGCCACCAGCAGAGGCGACGGACAGGACGTATGGTATGGCTACACCTTC
CATSRGDGQDVWYGYTF
>TRBV5-1|TRBJ2-7|.|once
TGCGCCAGCAGCTTGGGAGGAGTCGGAGCTAGTGTCGAGCAGTACTTC
CASSLGGVGASVEQYF
>TRBV29-1|TRBJ2-1|.|.
TGCAGCGCTCGTACAGGTCTTATTGAACGGTTCTTC
CSARTGLIERFF
>TRBV4-1|TRBJ1-3|.|.
TGCGCCAGCAGCCAAAGGTGGGGAAACACCATATATTTT
CASSQRWGNTIYF
>TRBV7-9|TRBJ2-4|.|.
TGTGCCAGCAGCTTACAGGATACCAAAAACATTCAGTACTTC
CASSLQDTKNIQYF